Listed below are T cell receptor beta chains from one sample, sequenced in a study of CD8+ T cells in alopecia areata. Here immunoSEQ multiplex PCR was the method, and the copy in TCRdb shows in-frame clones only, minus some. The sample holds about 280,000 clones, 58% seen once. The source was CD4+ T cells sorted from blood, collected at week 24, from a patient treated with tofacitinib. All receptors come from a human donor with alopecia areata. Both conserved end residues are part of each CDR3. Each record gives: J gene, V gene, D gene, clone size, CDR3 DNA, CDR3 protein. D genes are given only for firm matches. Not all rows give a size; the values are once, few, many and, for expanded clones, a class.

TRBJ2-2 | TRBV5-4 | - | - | TGTGCCAGCAGTGTTCAGGGGAACACCGGGGAGCTGTTTTTT | CASSVQGNTGELFF
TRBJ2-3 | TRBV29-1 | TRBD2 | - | TGCAGCGTTTCGACTAGCGGGGGGGCCCCCTCCCAGTATTTT | CSVSTSGGAPSQYF
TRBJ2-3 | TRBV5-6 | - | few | TGTGCCACCAAGAGCGGGTTTAGCACAGATACGCAGTATTTT | CATKSGFSTDTQYF
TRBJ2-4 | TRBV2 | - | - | TGTGCCAGCAGTGATACGGCAGGGAAAAACATTCAGTACTTC | CASSDTAGKNIQYF
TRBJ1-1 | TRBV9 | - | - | TGTGCCAGCAGCGGCCGGGACACCTACACTGAAGCTTTCTTT | CASSGRDTYTEAFF
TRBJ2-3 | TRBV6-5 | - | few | TGTGCCAGCACCGCTATAGGCACAGATACGCAGTATTTT | CASTAIGTDTQYF
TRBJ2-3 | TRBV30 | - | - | TGTGCCTGGAGTCAGGGTACAGATACGCAGTATTTT | CAWSQGTDTQYF
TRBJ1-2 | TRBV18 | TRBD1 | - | TGTGCCAGCTCACCGGGACAGGGGTCCGGGTACACCTTC | CASSPGQGSGYTF
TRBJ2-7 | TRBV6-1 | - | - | TGTGCCAGCAGTGCCATCCAGCGGGTGTCCTACGAGCAGTACTTC | CASSAIQRVSYEQYF
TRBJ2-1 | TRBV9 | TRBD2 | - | TGTGCCAGCAGCATTAGCGGGACGTGGAATGAGCAGTTCTTC | CASSISGTWNEQFF